The sequence of this T cell receptor (beta chain) was determined in a study of CD8 T cells in Susac syndrome. Whole-study findings and limits: It was acknowledged in the study that its TCR sequencing and HLA analysis involved a relatively small number of individuals.

Random hexamers were used to reverse transcribe an amount of about 0.45 to 1 ug RNA. Amplification of TCR beta CDR3 across 54 Vbeta and 13 Jbeta was performed with immunoSEQ multiplex PCR. TCRdb processed the immunoSEQ multiplex PCR reads anew with MiXCR; each CDR3 protein has one entry. The table lists 200,000 or so distinct CDR3 sequences, approximately 96% of them singletons, with 0.093% in the top ten. Those who served as multiple sclerosis controls were treatment-naive patients with stable or active relapsing-remitting disease. As for this clonotype: Its antigen is currently unknown.

The sample was CD4+ T cells from PBMCs. The sequence came from a human donor with multiple sclerosis.

CDR3 in amino acids: CSAPVGGAYEQYF. CDR3 sequence (DNA): TGCAGTGCACCGGTGGGGGGAGCTTACGAGCAGTACTTC. This chain connects TRBV20-1 to TRBJ2-7; D perhaps matches TRBD2 (6 bases). The germline gives CDR1 DFQATT, CDR2 SNEGSKA (reference sequence). CDR3 size: 13 residues. Trimming cost V 6 bases and J 4 bases, with 16 bases left between them.